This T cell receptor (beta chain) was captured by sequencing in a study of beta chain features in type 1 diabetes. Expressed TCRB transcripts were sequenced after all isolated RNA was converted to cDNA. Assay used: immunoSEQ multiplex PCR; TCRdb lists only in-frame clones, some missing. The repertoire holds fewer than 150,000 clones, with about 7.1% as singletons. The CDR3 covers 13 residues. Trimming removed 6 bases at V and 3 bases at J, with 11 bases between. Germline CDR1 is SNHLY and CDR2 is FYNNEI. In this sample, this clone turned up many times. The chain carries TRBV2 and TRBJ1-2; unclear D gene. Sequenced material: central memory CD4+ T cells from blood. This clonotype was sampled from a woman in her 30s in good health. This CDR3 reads CASSPSLDYGYTF. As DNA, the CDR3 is TGTGCCAGCAGCCCCAGTTTGGACTATGGCTACACCTTC. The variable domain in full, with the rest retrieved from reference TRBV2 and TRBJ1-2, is EPEVTQTPSHQVTQMGQEVILRCVPISNHLYFYWYRQILGQKVEFLVSFYNNEISEKSEIFDDQFSVERPDGSNFTLKIRSTKLEDSAMYFCASSPSLDYGYTFGSGTRLTVV.